Presented here are 18 T cell receptor beta chains from one specimen sequenced in a study of CD8 T cells in ankylosing spondylitis. MiXCR, run by TCRdb on the 5' RACE reads, gives a single entry per CDR3 protein. Among about 150,000 distinct CDR3 sequences listed, 30% to 35% were seen once. Sequenced material: synovial fluid, either unsorted or a sorted T cell fraction (not recorded which). These receptors were collected from a male donor with ankylosing spondylitis.

This clonotype occurred a few times. The rearrangement joins TRBV20-1 to TRBJ2-3; TRBD2 matches at 12 bases. The germline gives CDR1 DFQATT, CDR2 SNEGSKA (reference sequence). The CDR3 is made up of 15 amino acids. Trimming removed 5 bases from V and 4 bases from J; junction bases left unmatched: 7. The CDR3 sequence is CSAPLAGGRADTQYF. In DNA, the CDR3 is TGCAGTGCTCCCCTAGCGGGGGGGCGTGCAGATACGCAGTATTTT.

This clonotype was seen at least ten times. The rearrangement uses TRBV5-8 and TRBJ2-1; D is perhaps TRBD1 or TRBD2 (5 bases each). CDR3 length: 16 residues. Germline lookup yields CDR1 SGHTS and CDR2 YDEGEE. V was cut by 0 bases and J by 0 bases, with 10 bases left in between. CDR3 in DNA: TGTGCCAGCAGCTTGGCCGGGACCTCCTCCTACAATGAGCAGTTCTTC. Translated: CASSLAGTSSYNEQFF.

The J gene is TRBJ2-7, the V gene TRBV7-8; D is possibly TRBD2 (5 bases). V shed 1 base and J shed 7 bases, with 20 bases lying between them. Germline assignment: CDR1 SGHVS and CDR2 FQNEAQ. The CDR3 is 16 residues long. The CDR3: CASSLVPGSPLGEQYF. The CDR3 DNA is TGTGCCAGCAGCTTAGTTCCGGGGTCACCCCTTGGGGAGCAGTACTTC.

Many counts were recorded for this clonotype. The V and J genes are TRBV2 and TRBJ2-1, with D tentatively TRBD1 or TRBD2 (6 bases each). In germline, CDR1 is SNHLY, CDR2 FYNNEI. V was pared by 4 bases and J by 9 bases, with 10 bases between. The CDR3 extends over 12 amino acids. The CDR3 nucleotides are TGTGCCAGCAGTGGGGGGGCAGGTGAGCAGTTCTTC. Its translation is CASSGGAGEQFF.

This clonotype has ten or more counts. This sequence joins TRBV20-1 and TRBJ2-6; D unresolved. The V and J ends lost 6 bases and 1 base respectively, with 10 bases between them. Germline loops: CDR1 DFQATT, CDR2 SNEGSKA (reference sequence). The CDR3 is 14 residues long. In DNA, the CDR3 is TGCAGTGCCTTGTGGGTGTCTGGGGCCAACGTCCTGACTTTC. It codes for CSALWVSGANVLTF.

This clonotype was detected ten times or more. J is TRBJ1-2 and V is TRBV12-3 or TRBV12-4; the D is unclear. Trimming pared 3 bases from V and 8 bases from J, leaving 13 bases between. The CDR3 length is 13 residues. The CDR3 bases are TGTGCCAGCAGTTTGTCCCGGTCTCCGGGCTACACCTTC. It encodes CASSLSRSPGYTF.

This clonotype was detected ten times or more. The chain couples TRBV13 to TRBJ2-7; D ambiguous. The CDR3 consists of 15 residues. The germline V gene has CDR1 PRHDT and CDR2 FYEKMQ (reference sequence). The V end lost 0 bases, the J end lost 11 bases, and 20 bases lay between the germline ends. The CDR3 region is CASSLGQRVLFLEYF. For the CDR3, the DNA is TGTGCCAGCAGCTTAGGACAGCGTGTGTTGTTTTTGGAGTACTTC.

There are a few counts of this clonotype. The chain recombines TRBV18 with TRBJ2-7; D gene ambiguous. V was cut by 0 bases and J by 6 bases, with 9 bases left in between. Germline CDR1 and CDR2: KGHSH and LQKENI. There are 13 residues in the CDR3. The CDR3 spells CASSPPGSSEQYF. In DNA form, the CDR3 reads TGTGCCAGCTCACCACCGGGTTCTTCCGAGCAGTACTTC.

This chain joins TRBV7-2 and TRBJ2-1; no definite D call. With 5 bases removed from V and 0 bases from J, the gap between germline ends came to 11 bases. CDR3 length: 15 amino acids. CDR1 is SGHTA and CDR2 is FQGNSA in the germline V gene. CDR3 sequence reads: CASSRVVGSYNEQFF. In DNA form, the CDR3 reads TGTGCCAGCAGCCGGGTCGTCGGCTCCTACAATGAGCAGTTCTTC.

The chain uses TRBV3-1 and TRBJ1-4, with D hard to call. The germline V gene has CDR1 LGHDT and CDR2 YNNKEL (reference sequence). Trimming removed 0 bases at V and 7 bases at J, with 12 bases between. The CDR3 is 15 residues long. The CDR3 protein is CASSQEAGRGEKLFF. The DNA for the CDR3 is TGTGCCAGCAGCCAAGAGGCAGGAAGAGGTGAAAAACTGTTTTTT.

This clonotype has a count of ten or more. The gene calls are TRBV28 and TRBJ2-2, with D perhaps given as TRBD1 or TRBD2 (6 bases each). The V gene lost 3 bases and the J gene lost 1 base, with 15 bases spanning the gap. Germline-derived CDR1 and CDR2 are MDHEN and SYDVKM. The length of the CDR3 is 17 residues. CDR3 residues: CASSLGAGTLNTGELFF. The CDR3 DNA follows: TGTGCCAGCAGTTTGGGGGCCGGGACTTTGAACACCGGGGAGCTGTTTTTT.

The sample holds one count of this clonotype. CDR3 DNA: TGTGCCAGCAGCTTTGGCGGAGATACGCAGTATTTT. Translated, it gives CASSFGGDTQYF. The chain combines TRBV7-2 with TRBJ2-3; D unclear. The CDR3 covers 12 residues. The germline CDR1 and CDR2 sequences are SGHTA and FQGNSA. Trimming pared 3 bases from V and 5 bases from J, leaving 6 bases between. The full variable domain, completed using reference TRBV7-2 and TRBJ2-3, is GAGVSQSPSNKVTEKGKDVELRCDPISGHTALYWYRQSLGQGLEFLIYFQGNSAPDKSGLPSDRFSAERTGGSVSTLTIQRTQQEDSAVYLCASSFGGDTQYFGPGTRLTVL.

J is TRBJ2-1 and V is TRBV20-1; D uncertain. With 3 bases removed from V and 5 bases from J, the gap between germline ends came to 2 bases. The CDR3 extends over 10 amino acids. Germline CDR1 DFQATT, CDR2 SNEGSKA (reference sequence). The CDR3 here is CSASDNEQFF. DNA of the CDR3: TGCAGTGCTAGCGACAATGAGCAGTTCTTC.

The chain links TRBV20-1 to TRBJ1-1; maybe TRBD1 (6 bases). The CDR3 runs to 14 residues. Germline V lookup: CDR1 DFQATT, CDR2 SNEGSKA (reference sequence). The V end lost 5 bases, the J end lost 0 bases, and 13 bases lay between the germline ends. For the CDR3, the DNA is TGCAGTGCTTTTAAGGGGGGGATGAACACTGAAGCTTTCTTT. This encodes CSAFKGGMNTEAFF.

A remark on this clonotype: With a much larger clone just one base away, this may be a read error. No conserved phenylalanine or tryptophan ends this CDR3, so it is likely a read error. In nucleotides, the CDR3 is TGTGCCAGCAGCAGACAGGGTGGATCCTACGAGCAGTACTTA. The encoded protein is CASSRQGGSYEQYL. V usage is TRBV7-2 and J usage is TRBJ2-7, with 7 nucleotides matching TRBD1. The CDR3 extends over 14 amino acids. V lost 5 bases to trimming and J lost 1 base; unmatched junction nucleotides: 5. Germline loops: CDR1 SGHTA, CDR2 FQGNSA.

This clonotype was counted between two and nine times. The CDR3 loop reads CASSPTQAMNTEAFF. The CDR3 DNA is TGTGCCAGCAGCCCCACACAGGCTATGAACACTGAAGCTTTCTTT. This sequence joins TRBV9 and TRBJ1-1, with D possibly matching TRBD1 (5 bases). Deletions cut 4 bases from V and 0 bases from J, with 13 bases between. The CDR3 spans 15 residues. The germline V gene has CDR1 SGDLS and CDR2 YYNGEE.

This chain joins TRBV12-3 or TRBV12-4 and TRBJ1-4; D gene ambiguous. This CDR3 has 15 residues. Trimming removed 2 bases from V and 8 bases from J, with 15 bases in between. CDR3 bases: TGTGCCAGCAGTTTAAATTCCGGAAGCGGAGAAAAACTGTTTTTT. Residues: CASSLNSGSGEKLFF.

This clonotype was detected a few times. The V gene is TRBV20-1, the J gene TRBJ2-3, with D possibly TRBD2 on 6 matching bases. The CDR3 loop spans 15 amino acids. Germline V gene sequence: CDR1 DFQATT, CDR2 SNEGSKA (reference sequence). The V gene lost 3 bases and the J gene lost 0 bases, with 13 bases spanning the gap. The CDR3 spells CSARAPSGSTDTQYF. The CDR3 DNA is TGCAGTGCTAGGGCCCCAAGCGGGAGCACAGATACGCAGTATTTT.